Presented here are 5 T cell receptor beta chains from one specimen sequenced in a study of spatial heterogeneity in lung cancer. Study-wide findings and caveats: Higher tumor mutation counts went along with higher counts of expanded intratumoral alpha and beta TCRs.

TCRdb passed the 5' RACE reads through MiXCR, listing each CDR3 protein once. Here the sample spans a few thousand distinct CDR3 sequences, around a fifth being singletons. No antigen is known for these receptors. Sample time point: sample taken at primary tumor resection. The source was lung tumor tissue, collected at surgery. These receptors came from a male donor with early-stage non-small cell lung cancer.

In its sample, this clonotype ranks as medium-sized. The chain carries TRBV10-3 and TRBJ2-7; 9 bases map to TRBD1. V gave up 0 bases and J gave up 1 base; unmatched junction bases: 7. From germline, CDR1 is ENHRY and CDR2 SYGVKD. The CDR3 is made up of 17 amino acids. For the CDR3, the DNA is TGTGCCATCAGTGAGTCACCGGGACAGGGTGTTTCCTACGAGCAGTACTTC. Amino acids: CAISESPGQGVSYEQYF.

V is TRBV29-1 and J is TRBJ1-1; no reliable D call. Germline-derived CDR1 and CDR2 are SQVTM and ANQGSEA. There are 12 residues in the CDR3. V lost 4 bases to trimming and J lost 0 bases, with 6 bases between them. The CDR3 coding sequence is TGCAGCGTTGGGCAGATGAACACTGAAGCTTTCTTT. It yields the protein CSVGQMNTEAFF.

This clonotype was counted between two and nine times. The genes are TRBV18 and TRBJ2-7; TRBD2 aligns across 11 bases. This CDR3 has 16 residues. V lost 0 bases, J lost 0 bases, and 1 base stayed unmatched. CDR1 and CDR2 from the germline V gene are KGHSH and LQKENI. The CDR3 DNA is TGTGCCAGCTCACCACCGGGACTAGCGGCCTCCTACGAGCAGTACTTC. Its protein product is CASSPPGLAASYEQYF.

This clonotype was counted many times. The chain joins TRBV6-1 to TRBJ1-4; possibly TRBD1 for D (5 bases). This CDR3 is built from 14 residues. Germline V gene sequence: CDR1 MNHNS, CDR2 SASEGT. The germline V and J ends were trimmed by 5 bases and 9 bases, with 16 bases remaining between them. The CDR3, as DNA: TGTGCCAGCAGTTTTGACAGCGAGATGAAAAAACTGTTTTTT. Its protein is CASSFDSEMKKLFF.

V and J are TRBV7-6 and TRBJ2-6, with D hard to call. The germline V gene has CDR1 SGHVS and CDR2 FNYEAQ. V gave up 5 bases and J gave up 4 bases, with 9 bases separating them. This CDR3 has 14 residues. The CDR3 bases are TGTGCCAGCAGCCCCCAGCTAGGGGCCAACGTCCTGACTTTC. It encodes CASSPQLGANVLTF.